Listed below are T cell receptor beta chains from one sample, sequenced in a study of immune heterogeneity within non-small cell lung tumors. Each CDR3 protein is one row after TCRdb ran MiXCR on the multiplex PCR reads. The sample has 13,000 or so distinct CDR3 sequences, about 23% seen once. What was sequenced was lung tumor tissue. These receptor sequences come from a man aged 50-60 years with non-small cell lung cancer. Both conserved end residues are part of each CDR3. The order of the fields is J gene, clone size, CDR3 length, D gene, V gene, CDR3 DNA, CDR3 protein. D genes are given only for firm matches. The size field is filled for only some rows; it gives once, few, many or a size class.

TRBJ2-1,NA,19,NA,TRBV9,TGTGCCAGCAGCGGGCCACAGCGACTTCCGACCACGACGTACAATGAGCAGTTCTTC,CASSGPQRLPTTTYNEQFF
TRBJ2-5,many,15,TRBD1,TRBV6-1,TGTGCCAGCAGTGAGCTGACAGGGGACCAAGAGACCCAGTACTTC,CASSELTGDQETQYF
TRBJ1-2,many,12,NA,TRBV28,TGTGCGTCGACAGGATCCCTCTATGGCTACACCTTC,CASTGSLYGYTF
TRBJ2-2,many,14,NA,TRBV7-3,TGTGCCAGCAGCTTAATTGACGGTACCGGGGAGCTGTTTTTT,CASSLIDGTGELFF
TRBJ2-1,many,14,NA,TRBV27,TGTGCCAGCAGTTTATATTCGCAACTAAATGAGCAGTTCTTC,CASSLYSQLNEQFF
TRBJ1-5,many,15,NA,TRBV7-8,TGTGCCAGCAGCTTATCTGGACAAATCGGTCAGCCCCAGCATTTT,CASSLSGQIGQPQHF
TRBJ1-6,medium-sized,18,NA,TRBV28,TGTGCCAGCAGTTTATTCGGTCCAGCGAGCTCCTATAATTCACCCCTCCACTTT,CASSLFGPASSYNSPLHF
TRBJ2-7,medium-sized,13,TRBD1,TRBV6-1,TGTGCCAGCAGGATGGGACAGCACTACGAGCAGTACTTC,CASRMGQHYEQYF
TRBJ2-1,many,16,TRBD2,TRBV7-9,TGTGCCAGGCAAGGCGACGGGACTAGGGACTACAATGAGCAGTTCTTC,CARQGDGTRDYNEQFF
TRBJ2-3,NA,15,NA,TRBV19,TGTGCCAGTAGTAGGTACAGGGCATCCGCAGATACGCAGTATTTT,CASSRYRASADTQYF
TRBJ2-7,many,14,TRBD2,TRBV19,TGTGCCAGTAGGTCGGGGCGGGAGGGCCGCGAGCAGTACTTC,CASRSGREGREQYF
TRBJ2-3,many,14,TRBD2,TRBV6-1,TGTGCCAGCAGGGACCCAAGACTAGCACATACGCAGTATTTT,CASRDPRLAHTQYF
TRBJ2-7,medium-sized,12,NA,TRBV20-1,TGCAGTGCAACCAACCAAAGGGGGGAGCAGTACTTC,CSATNQRGEQYF
TRBJ2-6,many,15,TRBD2,TRBV30,TGTGCCTGGAGTGTGGGAGGGTCTGGGGCCAACGTCCTGACTTTC,CAWSVGGSGANVLTF
TRBJ2-3,many,14,TRBD2,TRBV12-3/TRBV12-4,TGTGCCAGCAGTTTCTCGACTAGCTCAGATACGCAGTATTTT,CASSFSTSSDTQYF
TRBJ2-5,many,17,TRBD2,TRBV2,TGTGCCAGCAGTCGGACTAGCGGGGGGCCCCGCCAAGAGACCCAGTACTTC,CASSRTSGGPRQETQYF
TRBJ2-3,medium-sized,13,NA,TRBV27,TGTGCCAGCAAGTATTCGGGGGCCGATACGCAGTATTTT,CASKYSGADTQYF
TRBJ1-1,many,15,TRBD1,TRBV7-9,TGTGCCAGCAGCGAATCGGGACAGCTCCTTCGGGGAGCTTTCTTT,CASSESGQLLRGAFF
TRBJ2-3,NA,21,NA,TRBV6-1,TGTGCCAGCAGTGAAGGTCGTAACGGGGCGGTAACTAGCTCTAGCACAGATACGGAGTATTTT,CASSEGRNGAVTSSSTDTEYF
TRBJ1-4,many,14,NA,TRBV12-3/TRBV12-4,TGTGCCAGCAGTTCGGGCCTTACGAATGAAAAACTGTTTTTT,CASSSGLTNEKLFF
TRBJ1-2,many,16,NA,TRBV10-1,TGCGCCAGCAGTGATTATTTGGTTCAGGCGGACTATGGCTACACCTTC,CASSDYLVQADYGYTF
TRBJ2-1,many,17,TRBD2,TRBV4-1,TGCGCCAGCAGCTCCCCCGGGACTAGCGGGGCTTACAATGAGCAGTTCTTC,CASSSPGTSGAYNEQFF
TRBJ1-5,many,16,NA,TRBV12-3/TRBV12-4,TGTGCCAGCAGTTTAGGGGGGACCAATAGCAATCAGCCCCAGCATTTT,CASSLGGTNSNQPQHF
TRBJ2-3,few,14,TRBD1,TRBV5-1,TGCGCCAGCAGCTTACAGGGGAACAGGAATACGCAGTATTTT,CASSLQGNRNTQYF
TRBJ2-1,many,17,TRBD2,TRBV7-2,TGTGCCAGCAGCATCTTAGCGGGGCGGAACCCTGTCAATGAGCAGTTCTTC,CASSILAGRNPVNEQFF
TRBJ1-4,many,13,NA,TRBV12-3/TRBV12-4,TGTGCCACCCTCAGGAACACTAATGAAAAACTGTTTTTT,CATLRNTNEKLFF
TRBJ1-3,large,14,NA,TRBV6-1,TGTGCCAGCACACCACAGATCTCTGGAAACACCATATATTTT,CASTPQISGNTIYF
TRBJ2-7,medium-sized,15,NA,TRBV24-1,TGTGCCACCAGTGATGCCCAGTTGGCGGAGTACGAGCAGTACTTC,CATSDAQLAEYEQYF
TRBJ2-7,many,15,TRBD2,TRBV5-1,TGCGCCAGCAGCTTTATGAGCGGGAGCTCCTACGAGCAGTACTTC,CASSFMSGSSYEQYF
TRBJ2-3,many,17,NA,TRBV4-1,TGCGCCAGCAGGGGCCCTAGGGCGGGGAAAGAAACAGATACGCAGTATTTT,CASRGPRAGKETDTQYF
TRBJ1-1,many,15,NA,TRBV19,TGTGCCAGTAGTATGGCGTCGTGGGTTGGTACTGAAGCTTTCTTT,CASSMASWVGTEAFF
TRBJ1-1,few,13,NA,TRBV9,TGTGCCAGCAGCCCGGGGGGTATGGCTGAAGCTTTCTTT,CASSPGGMAEAFF
TRBJ2-2,many,18,TRBD2,TRBV7-8,TGTGCCAGCAGCTTAATCCAGACTAGCGGGGGCTACGGCGGGGAGCTGTTTTTT,CASSLIQTSGGYGGELFF
TRBJ1-1,few,12,NA,TRBV11-2,TGTGCCAGCAGCCCAGGGGCAGGGGAAGCTTTCTTT,CASSPGAGEAFF
TRBJ1-3,many,15,NA,TRBV6-1,TGTGCCAGCAGCCCTCGGAGCGTCTCTGGAAACACCATATATTTT,CASSPRSVSGNTIYF
TRBJ2-3,NA,13,NA,TRBV7-3,TGTGCCAGCAGCGTAACAGGGACAGATACGCAGTATTTT,CASSVTGTDTQYF
TRBJ2-7,medium-sized,13,TRBD1,TRBV24-1,TGTGCCACCAGTGACAGGACAGGCCTCGAGCAGTACTTC,CATSDRTGLEQYF
TRBJ2-7,NA,14,TRBD1,TRBV6-5,TGTTCCAGCAGTTACAGGGGAGCGATGTACGAGCAGTACTTC,CSSSYRGAMYEQYF
TRBJ1-4,large,14,NA,TRBV28,TGTGCCAGCAGGCCTACAGGGTTGCGCGAAAAACTGTTTTTT,CASRPTGLREKLFF
TRBJ1-4,few,11,NA,TRBV14,TGTGCCAGCAGCCATTCCGAAAAACTGTTTTTT,CASSHSEKLFF
TRBJ1-6,NA,15,TRBD1,TRBV7-9,TGTGCCAGCAGCCGGACAGGGTCTAATAATTCACCCCTCCACTTT,CASSRTGSNNSPLHF
TRBJ2-5,NA,17,NA,TRBV24-1,TGTGCCACCAATGATCCCGTGGAGGGGGTAGTAAGGGAGACCCAGTACTTC,CATNDPVEGVVRETQYF
TRBJ2-7,medium-sized,13,NA,TRBV30,TGTGCCTGGAGGGTTCACGGGGCGTACGAGCAGTACTTC,CAWRVHGAYEQYF
TRBJ1-1,many,15,NA,TRBV6-5,TGTGCCAGCAGTTACGCGGGTGGGGGGGGGTCAGAAGCTTTCTTT,CASSYAGGGGSEAFF
TRBJ1-5,large,16,NA,TRBV28,TGTGCCAGCAGTACCACCGGATTGGGTTACAATCAGCCCCAGCATTTT,CASSTTGLGYNQPQHF
TRBJ2-1,many,17,TRBD2,TRBV7-8,TGTGCCAGCAGCTTAGCTGGGGGTCTGACTAGCTGGAATGAGCAGTTCTTC,CASSLAGGLTSWNEQFF
TRBJ2-7,many,16,TRBD1,TRBV5-5,TGTGCCAGCAGCTTAGCCGGGACAGGGGCGACCTACGAGCAGTACTTC,CASSLAGTGATYEQYF
TRBJ1-4,medium-sized,15,NA,TRBV28,TGTGCCAGCAGTTCTAGGGATGCAACTAATGAAAAACTGTTTTTT,CASSSRDATNEKLFF
TRBJ1-5,medium-sized,14,NA,TRBV12-3/TRBV12-4,TGTGCCAGCAGTTTAGATTCCAGGCTACAGCCCCAGCATTTT,CASSLDSRLQPQHF
TRBJ2-7,many,15,TRBD1,TRBV10-3,TGTGCCATCAGTGAGTGGGGGACAGGGGGGTCCGAGCAGTACTTC,CAISEWGTGGSEQYF
TRBJ1-2,medium-sized,19,TRBD1,TRBV12-3/TRBV12-4,TGTGCCAGCAGCCCCCAGGGGCCGGGACAGGGGCGGTACAACTATGGCTACACCTTC,CASSPQGPGQGRYNYGYTF
TRBJ2-7,many,12,TRBD2,TRBV20-1,TGCAGTGCCCGGGGAGGGGCCCACGAGCAGTACTTC,CSARGGAHEQYF
TRBJ1-1,NA,13,NA,TRBV13,TGTGCCAGCAGCTTAGGAAGGTACACTGAAGCTTTCTTT,CASSLGRYTEAFF